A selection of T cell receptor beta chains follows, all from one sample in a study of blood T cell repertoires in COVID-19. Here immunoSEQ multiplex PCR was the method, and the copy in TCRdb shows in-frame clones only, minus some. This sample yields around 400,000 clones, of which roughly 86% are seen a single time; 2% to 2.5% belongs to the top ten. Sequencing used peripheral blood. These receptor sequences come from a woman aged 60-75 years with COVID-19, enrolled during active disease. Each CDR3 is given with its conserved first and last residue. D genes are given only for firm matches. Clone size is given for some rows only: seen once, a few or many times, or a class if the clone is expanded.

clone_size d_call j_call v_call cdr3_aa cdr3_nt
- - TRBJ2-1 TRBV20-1 CSASARGTHNEQFF TGCAGTGCTAGTGCCCGCGGAACTCACAATGAGCAGTTCTTC
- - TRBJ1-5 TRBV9 CASSVGQNDNQPQHF TGTGCCAGCAGCGTAGGACAAAATGACAATCAGCCCCAGCATTTT
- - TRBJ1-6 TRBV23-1 CASGQWGRVGARIIHPLHF TGCGCCTCAGGTCAGTGGGGCAGGGTGGGGGCGCGGATAATTCACCCCCTCCACTTT
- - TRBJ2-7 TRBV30 CAWSGRGEQYF TGTGCCTGGAGCGGTCGGGGCGAGCAGTACTTC
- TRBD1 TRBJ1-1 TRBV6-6 CASSSQTGDFATEAFF TGTGCCAGCAGTTCTCAGACAGGGGATTTCGCCACTGAAGCTTTCTTT
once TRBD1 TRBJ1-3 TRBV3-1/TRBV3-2 CASSPDRNSGNTIYF TGTGCCAGCAGCCCGGACAGGAACTCTGGAAACACCATATATTTT
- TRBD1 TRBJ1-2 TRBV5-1 CASSARTGGAGGYTF TGCGCCAGCAGCGCAAGGACAGGGGGCGCAGGGGGCTACACCTTC
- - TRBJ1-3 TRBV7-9 CASSPPGQSFSGNTIYF TGTGCCAGCAGCCCCCCAGGGCAGTCCTTCTCTGGAAACACCATATATTTT
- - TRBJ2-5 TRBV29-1 CSVVGLVTETQYF TGCAGCGTTGTCGGGTTAGTGACGGAGACCCAGTACTTC
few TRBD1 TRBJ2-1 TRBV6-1 CASSEKGTGHRGEQFF TGTGCCAGCAGTGAAAAAGGGACAGGGCACCGGGGTGAGCAGTTCTTC
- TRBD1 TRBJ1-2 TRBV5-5 CASSFGQGANYGYTF TGTGCCAGCAGCTTCGGACAGGGAGCTAACTATGGCTACACCTTC
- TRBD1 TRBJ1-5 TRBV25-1 CASSEATGASNQPQHF TGTGCCAGCAGTGAGGCGACAGGGGCTAGCAATCAGCCCCAGCATTTT
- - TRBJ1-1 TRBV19 CASSTRGPTEAFF TGTGCCAGTAGTACGCGGGGTCCCACTGAAGCTTTCTTT
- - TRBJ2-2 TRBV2 CASSDRVGGELFF TGTGCCAGCAGTGACAGGGTAGGGGGGGAGCTGTTTTTT
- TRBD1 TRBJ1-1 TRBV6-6 CASNLGGHTEAFF TGTGCCAGCAACCTAGGGGGCCACACTGAAGCTTTCTTT
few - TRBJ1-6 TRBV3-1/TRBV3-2 CASSQRRRANSPLHF TGTGCCAGCAGCCAAAGGCGCAGGGCTAATTCACCCCTCCACTTT
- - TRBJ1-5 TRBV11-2 CASSVAGASQPQHF TGTGCCAGCAGCGTGGCAGGGGCGAGTCAGCCCCAGCATTTT